This TCR beta chain was observed in a study of identical twins. V dropped 6 bases and J dropped 6 bases, with 18 bases sitting between them. Germline V CDR1 and CDR2: MNHNS, SASEGT. The CDR3 consists of 15 residues. The table lists this clonotype with a few counts. TCRdb reanalysed the 5' RACE reads using MiXCR and keeps one entry per CDR3 protein. The sample holds approximately 470,000 distinct CDR3 sequences, 14% seen once. These records were also assigned to another study, of yellow fever vaccine responses in identical twins.

The chain recombines TRBV6-1 with TRBJ2-1, with D perhaps TRBD2 (5 bases). The clonotype originates from a woman aged 18-29 years in good health. The material sequenced was CD4+ T cells sorted from blood. The CDR3 DNA sequence: TGTGCCAGCAGAACCCCGAGTGGAGGTTTCAATGAGCAGTTCTTC. This gives the protein CASRTPSGGFNEQFF.